The 6 T cell receptor beta chains presented below share a single source sample, sequenced in a study of T cell responses to AZD1222 COVID-19 vaccine. Assay used: immunoSEQ multiplex PCR; TCRdb lists only in-frame clones, some missing. The sample yields over 150,000 clones, 90% seen once. Sequencing was performed on peripheral blood, taken on day 0 of AZD1222 vaccination. These receptors were collected from an adult in good health.

The V and J genes are TRBV7-3 and TRBJ1-6; 9 nucleotides agree with TRBD1. The V and J ends lost 0 bases and 10 bases, in that order; junction bases with no gene match: 4. CDR3 length equals 15 residues. Germline-derived CDR1 and CDR2 are SGHTA and FQGTGA. CDR3 protein: CASSLTGTGRSPLHF. CDR3 nucleotide sequence: TGTGCCAGCAGCTTAACCGGGACAGGGAGGTCACCCCTCCACTTT.

This chain's CDR3 is CASSLLGTGGVITEAFF. CDR3 nucleotides: TGTGCCAGCAGCTTGTTGGGGACAGGGGGCGTCATCACTGAAGCTTTCTTT. The chain joins TRBV5-6 to TRBJ1-1; 12 bases map to TRBD1. Germline CDR1 and CDR2: SGHDT and YYEEEE. Germline trimming cut 1 base from V and 4 bases from J; bases unmatched to any gene: 8. There are 17 residues in the CDR3.

This rearrangement joins TRBV6-6 to TRBJ1-1; weak D call: TRBD1 (6 bases). The CDR3 extends over 16 amino acids. V was shortened by 6 bases and J by 2 bases, with 19 bases between the two germline ends. Germline CDR1 and CDR2: MNHNY and SVGAGI (reference sequence). The CDR3 loop reads CASSPRGGKYNTEAFF. CDR3 nucleotide sequence: TGTGCCAGCAGCCCCCGTGGGGGCAAGTATAACACTGAAGCTTTCTTT.

This clone showed up just a few times. One end of the junction fails to match germline, which may point to a read error. V and J are TRBV15 and TRBJ1-2; TRBD1 aligns across 8 bases. Germline V gene lookup returns CDR1 LNHNV and CDR2 YYDKDF (reference sequence). The CDR3 runs to 16 residues. The CDR3 here is CATSRDRSLGQGPEAF. The DNA for the CDR3 is TGTGCCACCAGCAGAGATAGAAGTCTAGGACAGGGTCCAGAGGCCTTC.

This clone was found once. V gene TRBV7-9 combines with J gene TRBJ2-5, with D possibly being TRBD1 (6 bases). The V end was cut by 3 bases, the J end by 2 bases, with 13 bases between. The CDR3 is 15 residues long. Germline CDR1 reads SEHNR; CDR2 reads FQNEAQ (reference sequence). CDR3 in amino acids: CASSLGATGQETQYF. CDR3 in DNA: TGTGCCAGCAGCTTGGGGGCGACTGGTCAAGAGACCCAGTACTTC.

V usage is TRBV23-1 and J usage is TRBJ1-1, with D tentatively TRBD1 (6 bases). TRBV23-1 is assigned to the ORF class and has an uncertain function. V was pared by 3 bases and J by 3 bases, with 17 bases between. This CDR3 has 16 residues. The DNA of the CDR3 is TGCGCCAGCAGTCACTATACAGGGAGGGAGTACACTGAAGCTTTCTTT. Translation: CASSHYTGREYTEAFF.